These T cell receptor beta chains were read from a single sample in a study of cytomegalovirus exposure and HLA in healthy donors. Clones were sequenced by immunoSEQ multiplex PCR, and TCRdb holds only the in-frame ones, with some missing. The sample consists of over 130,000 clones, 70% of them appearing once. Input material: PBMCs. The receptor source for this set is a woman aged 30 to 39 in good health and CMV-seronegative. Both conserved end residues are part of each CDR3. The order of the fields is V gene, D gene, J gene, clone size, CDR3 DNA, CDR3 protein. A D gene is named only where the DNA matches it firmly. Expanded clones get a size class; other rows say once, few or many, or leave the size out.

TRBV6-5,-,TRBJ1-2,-,TGTGCCAGCAGAATTCAGGGCGGCTATGGCTACACCTTC,CASRIQGGYGYTF
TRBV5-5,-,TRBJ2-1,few,TGTGCCAGCAGCTCCCGGAGGCGGGACTCCAACTCCTACAATGAGCAGTTCTTC,CASSSRRRDSNSYNEQFF
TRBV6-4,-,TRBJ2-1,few,TGTGCCAGCAGTCCCGACATTAGCTCCTACAATGAGCAGTTCTTC,CASSPDISSYNEQFF
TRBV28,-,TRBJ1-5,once,TGTGCCAGCAGCTCCCCCTACAGCAATCAGCCCCAGCATTTT,CASSSPYSNQPQHF
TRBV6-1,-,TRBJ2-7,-,TGTGCCAGCAGCGAACCGGGACTGCACTACGAGCAGTACTTC,CASSEPGLHYEQYF
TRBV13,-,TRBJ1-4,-,TGTGCCAGCAGCCCAACAGGTTCTAATGAAAAACTGTTTTTT,CASSPTGSNEKLFF
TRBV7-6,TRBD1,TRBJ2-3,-,TGTGCCAGCAGCGAGACAGGGGGCGCAGATACGCAGTATTTT,CASSETGGADTQYF
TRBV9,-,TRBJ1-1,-,TGTGCCAGCAGCCCATGGGGGGGCACTGAAGCTTTCTTT,CASSPWGGTEAFF
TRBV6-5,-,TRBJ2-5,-,TGTGCCAGCAGTTACTGGTACAGTCTTGGCTCAGAGACCCAGTACTTC,CASSYWYSLGSETQYF
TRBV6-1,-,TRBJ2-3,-,TGTGCCAGCAGTGGTGGGGAGACAGATACGCAGTATTTT,CASSGGETDTQYF
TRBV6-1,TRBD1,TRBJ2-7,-,TGTGCCAGCAGGGGACAGTCCGAGCAGTACTTC,CASRGQSEQYF
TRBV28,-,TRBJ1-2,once,TGTGCCAGCAGTCAAAGGGTGGGGCAGGGCTATGGCTACACCTTC,CASSQRVGQGYGYTF
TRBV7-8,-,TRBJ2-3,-,TGTGCCAGCAGCTTAAAAGTGGCTAGCACAGATACGCAGTATTTT,CASSLKVASTDTQYF
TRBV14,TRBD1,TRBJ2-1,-,TGTGCCAGCAGCGTTCGGGACAGGGTGTACAATGAGCAGTTCTTC,CASSVRDRVYNEQFF
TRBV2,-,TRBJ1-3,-,TGTGCCAGCAGTGAAGTTCGGGGTACCTCTGGAAACACCATATATTTT,CASSEVRGTSGNTIYF
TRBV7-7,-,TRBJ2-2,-,TGTGCTAGCAGTCGGGAGACCGGGGAGCTGTTTTTT,CASSRETGELFF
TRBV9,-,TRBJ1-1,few,TGTGCCAGCAGCGTAATCGGAGGATCCACTGAAGCTTTCTTT,CASSVIGGSTEAFF
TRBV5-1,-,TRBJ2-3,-,TGCGCCAGCAGCCCCCCCGGTGATACGCAGTATTTT,CASSPPGDTQYF
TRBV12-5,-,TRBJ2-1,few,TGTGCTAGTGGCCCGGGGCGGGGAGCGGAAAATGAGCAGTTCTTC,CASGPGRGAENEQFF
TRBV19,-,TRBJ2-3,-,TGTGCCAGTAGTTTTATTTCGGGTGGGACAGATACGCAGTATTTT,CASSFISGGTDTQYF
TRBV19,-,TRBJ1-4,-,TGTGCCAGTAGTATAGTCGCCGGAACTAATGAAAAACTGTTTTTT,CASSIVAGTNEKLFF
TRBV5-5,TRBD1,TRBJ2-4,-,TGTGCCAGCAGCTCGGACAGGGGAGGGTGGAATGAAAACATTCAGTACTTC,CASSSDRGGWNENIQYF